The next 27 T cell receptor beta chains were all read from a single sample in a study of cytomegalovirus exposure and HLA in healthy donors. Use of 60 Vbeta and 13 Jbeta primers characterized the PCR. The protocol was immunoSEQ multiplex PCR, while the TCRdb copy is restricted to in-frame clones and leaves out a portion. The listing contains about 140,000 clones. Source material: PBMCs. These receptors were obtained from a man aged 35 to 55 in good health and CMV-seronegative.

This chain uses TRBV6-5 with TRBJ2-7; no firm D call. Germline CDR1 and CDR2: MNHEY and SVGAGI. The CDR3 consists of 14 residues. V was pared by 3 bases and J by 0 bases, with 9 bases between. In nucleotides, the CDR3 is TGTGCCAGCAGTTATATGTCCTTCTCCTACGAGCAGTACTTC. This sequence encodes CASSYMSFSYEQYF.

The chain links TRBV2 to TRBJ2-3; D gene unclear. V dropped 7 bases and J dropped 5 bases, with 16 bases sitting between them. The V gene's germline CDR1 is SNHLY and CDR2 FYNNEI. The CDR3 is 14 amino acids. The CDR3 loop reads CASKLLPQKDTQYF. In DNA form, the CDR3 reads TGTGCCAGCAAGCTATTACCACAGAAAGATACGCAGTATTTT.

The chain joins TRBV7-2 to TRBJ2-2; 7 nucleotides align to TRBD2. CDR3 length: 16 residues. CDR1 is SGHTA and CDR2 is FQGNSA in the germline V gene. With V trimmed by 5 bases and J by 5 bases, 11 bases remained unmatched. The CDR3 coding sequence is TGTGCCAGCAGCCTTAGCGGGCAGGTCGGAACCGGGGAGCTGTTTTTT. It yields the protein CASSLSGQVGTGELFF.

The J gene is TRBJ1-2, the V gene TRBV6-4; 9 nucleotides align to TRBD1. CDR1 and CDR2 (germline): MRHNA, SNTAGT. Germline trimming cut 9 bases from V and 6 bases from J; bases unmatched to any gene: 8. The CDR3 has 13 amino acids. The CDR3 region has the DNA TGTGCCAGTGTGATACAGGGGGCGAATGGCTACACCTTC. It specifies CASVIQGANGYTF.

V is TRBV5-1 and J is TRBJ2-1; D unresolved. The ends were cut back, 0 bases at V and 1 base at J, with 8 bases in the middle. Germline-derived CDR1 and CDR2 are SGHRS and YFSETQ. The CDR3 is made up of 15 amino acids. CDR3 DNA: TGCGCCAGCAGCTTGGAAGTAGTATCCTACAATGAGCAGTTCTTC. Encoded protein: CASSLEVVSYNEQFF.

The rearrangement joins TRBV5-8 to TRBJ1-5; 8 bases are a match to TRBD1. V was clipped by 7 bases and J by 3 bases; unmatched bases: 0. The CDR3 has 12 residues. CDR1 and CDR2 (germline): SGHTS, YDEGEE. CDR3 protein: CASQGANQPQHF. CDR3 DNA: TGTGCCAGCCAGGGGGCCAATCAGCCCCAGCATTTT.

The rearrangement links TRBV11-3 to TRBJ1-1; D may be TRBD1 (6 bases). From germline, CDR1 is SGHNT and CDR2 YENEEA. CDR3 length equals 14 residues. Trimming stripped 5 bases from V and 4 bases from J, with 14 bases between. CDR3 region: CASSLTGRGTEAFF. The CDR3 nucleotides are TGTGCCAGCAGCCTCACAGGGAGGGGCACTGAAGCTTTCTTT.

This rearrangement joins TRBV4-2 to TRBJ2-1, with 8 bases that match TRBD2. J was trimmed by 4 bases and V by 0 bases; bases with no gene match: 14. Germline V gives CDR1 LGHNA, CDR2 YNFKEQ. CDR3 length: 19 amino acids. The CDR3 DNA follows: TGTGCCAGCAGCCAAGACCTCGGGGTAGCGGGGCTCAGATACAATGAGCAGTTCTTC. Its protein product is CASSQDLGVAGLRYNEQFF.

V is TRBV28 and J is TRBJ1-5; D is perhaps TRBD1 (5 bases). The V end was cut by 6 bases, the J end by 3 bases, with 12 bases between. The germline gives CDR1 MDHEN, CDR2 SYDVKM. This CDR3 contains 14 residues. CDR3 coding DNA: TGTGCCAGCAGCCAAGGACAATTCAATCAGCCCCAGCATTTT. It yields the protein CASSQGQFNQPQHF.

V is TRBV6-1 and J is TRBJ2-7; 7 bases are a match to TRBD1. The germline CDR1 and CDR2 sequences are MNHNS and SASEGT. The CDR3 covers 17 residues. The junction had 13 bases not matched to a gene; V was cut back by 4 bases and J by 1 base. This CDR3 is CASSGPEAGGDSYEQYF. The CDR3 coding sequence is TGTGCCAGCAGTGGCCCTGAGGCAGGGGGTGATTCCTACGAGCAGTACTTC.

CDR3 protein: CASSPPTHTEAFF. The CDR3, as DNA: TGTGCCAGCTCACCCCCTACCCACACTGAAGCTTTCTTT. V gene TRBV18 combines with J gene TRBJ1-1; D gene ambiguous. V shed 3 bases and J shed 3 bases, with 8 bases lying between them. The CDR3 runs 13 residues. Germline V gives CDR1 KGHSH, CDR2 LQKENI.

V and J are TRBV7-8 and TRBJ2-5; the D gene is possibly TRBD1 (6 bases). Trimming left V 2 bases short and J 2 bases short, with 15 bases between. CDR1 and CDR2 (germline): SGHVS, FQNEAQ. The CDR3 extends over 16 amino acids. As DNA, the CDR3 is TGTGCCAGCAGCTTAATTGTGGGGGCAAGTCAAGAGACCCAGTACTTC. Translation: CASSLIVGASQETQYF. Drawing the rest from reference TRBV7-8 and TRBJ2-5, the complete variable domain is GAGVSQSPRYKVAKRGQDVALRCDPISGHVSLFWYQQALGQGPEFLTYFQNEAQLDKSGLPSDRFFAERPEGSVSTLKIQRTQQEDSAVYLCASSLIVGASQETQYFGPGTRLLVL.

The CDR3 nucleotides read TGTGCCAGCAGTTGGTCTAGAAGCACAGATACGCAGTATTTT. Translating gives CASSWSRSTDTQYF. This chain connects TRBV25-1 to TRBJ2-3; D ambiguous. The CDR3 has 14 amino acids. Trimming removed 5 bases at V and 0 bases at J, with 9 bases between. Germline V gene sequence: CDR1 MGHDK, CDR2 SYGVNS.

The chain employs TRBV5-1 and TRBJ1-4; no reliable D call. CDR1 is SGHRS, CDR2 YFSETQ, per germline. This CDR3 contains 16 residues. Trimming took off 4 bases at V and 3 bases at J, with 16 bases between the two ends. CDR3 in amino acids: CASSLPQQRSNEKLFF. The DNA for the CDR3 is TGCGCCAGCAGCCTACCCCAACAGAGATCTAATGAAAAACTGTTTTTT.

The chain uses TRBV6-1 and TRBJ2-7, with D perhaps TRBD2 (7 bases). Looked up from germline, CDR1 is MNHNS and CDR2 is SASEGT. This CDR3 is 15 amino acids long. V gave up 3 bases and J gave up 2 bases, with 14 bases separating them. The CDR3, as DNA: TGTGCCAGCAGTGACCGGTTCGGGGGGCCCTACGAGCAGTACTTC. Protein product: CASSDRFGGPYEQYF.

The chain uses TRBV11-1 and TRBJ2-7; possible D gene TRBD2, 7 bases. CDR1 is SGHAT and CDR2 is FQDESV in the germline V gene (reference sequence). The length of the CDR3 is 14 residues. V lost 1 base to trimming and J lost 2 bases, with 9 bases between them. The CDR3 DNA reads TGTGCCAGCAGCTTAGACGGGGGGCCCTACGAGCAGTACTTC. Translation gives CASSLDGGPYEQYF. The variable domain in full, with the rest retrieved from reference TRBV11-1 and TRBJ2-7, is EAEVAQSPRYKITEKSQAVAFWCDPISGHATLYWYRQILGQGPELLVQFQDESVVDDSQLPKDRFSAERLKGVDSTLKIQPAELGDSAMYLCASSLDGGPYEQYFGPGTRLTVT.

The J gene is TRBJ1-1, the V gene TRBV4-1; no clear D. Per the germline V gene, CDR1 is MGHRA and CDR2 is YSYEKL. This CDR3 comprises 14 residues. V was shortened by 6 bases and J by 0 bases, with 11 bases between the two germline ends. The CDR3 is CASRGILLNTEAFF. CDR3 nucleotide sequence: TGCGCCAGCAGGGGCATCCTGTTGAACACTGAAGCTTTCTTT.

V and J are TRBV18 and TRBJ2-1, with D possibly matching TRBD1 (6 bases). The CDR3 loop spans 15 amino acids. V lost 1 base, J lost 3 bases, and 10 bases lay in between. Germline CDR1 reads KGHSH; CDR2 reads LQKENI. For the CDR3, the DNA is TGTGCCAGCTCACCACGAGGACAGAACTACAATGAGCAGTTCTTC. Residues: CASSPRGQNYNEQFF.

The V call is TRBV7-2, the J call TRBJ1-5; the match to TRBD1 covers 8 bases. The J segment lost 3 bases and the V segment lost 5 bases, leaving 6 bases of the junction unmatched. The CDR3 contains 15 residues. CDR1 SGHTA and CDR2 FQGNSA come from the germline V gene. CDR3 coding DNA: TGTGCCAGCAGCGGACAGGGTTCCCTCAATCAGCCCCAGCATTTT. Amino acids: CASSGQGSLNQPQHF.

This chain joins TRBV7-9 and TRBJ1-4; possibly TRBD1 for D (5 bases). Trimming left V 1 base short and J 6 bases short, with 9 bases between. This CDR3 is built from 14 residues. Per germline, CDR1 SEHNR and CDR2 FQNEAQ (reference sequence). CDR3 sequence reads: CASSLGDFDEKLFF. The CDR3, as DNA: TGTGCCAGCAGCTTAGGGGACTTCGATGAAAAACTGTTTTTT.

The chain employs TRBV19 and TRBJ2-1, with 14 bases matching TRBD2. This CDR3 is built from 19 residues. Trimming at V came to 4 bases and at J to 4 bases, leaving 12 bases not matched to a gene. Germline V gene lookup returns CDR1 LNHDA and CDR2 SQIVND (reference sequence). The CDR3 nucleotides are TGTGCCAGTAGTACCATCGGACTAGCGGGGGGATCGGGGTACAATGAGCAGTTCTTC. It codes for CASSTIGLAGGSGYNEQFF.

The rearrangement links TRBV5-1 to TRBJ1-4; no reliable D call. Germline values: CDR1 SGHRS, CDR2 YFSETQ. This CDR3 spans 14 amino acids. The V end was cut by 5 bases, the J end by 8 bases, with 16 bases between. CDR3 in amino acids: CASRTGSGEEKLFF. The CDR3 DNA reads as TGCGCCAGCAGAACCGGGTCCGGGGAGGAAAAACTGTTTTTT.

V usage is TRBV19 and J usage is TRBJ1-1, with 8 bases fitting TRBD1. The germline V gene has CDR1 LNHDA and CDR2 SQIVND (reference sequence). CDR3 size: 14 residues. The V and J ends lost 9 bases and 2 bases, in that order; junction bases with no gene match: 8. The CDR3 region has the DNA TGTGCCAGCTCTTACAGGGGGATTAACACTGAAGCTTTCTTT. Translation: CASSYRGINTEAFF. The full variable domain, with the rest looked up from reference TRBV19 and TRBJ1-1, is DGGITQSPKYLFRKEGQNVTLSCEQNLNHDAMYWYRQDPGQGLRLIYYSQIVNDFQKGDIAEGYSVSREKKESFPLTVTSAQKNPTAFYLCASSYRGINTEAFFGQGTRLTVV.

This chain connects TRBV11-2 to TRBJ2-2, with a tentative D call TRBD1 (5 bases). The V gene lost 3 bases and the J gene lost 2 bases, with 7 bases spanning the gap. This CDR3 is 14 amino acids long. The germline V gene encodes CDR1 SGHAT and CDR2 FQNNGV. The CDR3 region has the DNA TGTGCCAGCAGCTTGACAGTAAACACCGGGGAGCTGTTTTTT. This sequence encodes CASSLTVNTGELFF.

This chain uses TRBV6-6 with TRBJ1-3; no definite D call. The V gene lost 2 bases and the J gene lost 2 bases, with 7 bases spanning the gap. The CDR3 runs 14 residues. Germline-derived CDR1 and CDR2 are MNHNY and SVGAGI (reference sequence). This CDR3 reads CASSYAGAGNTIYF. Here the CDR3 DNA reads TGTGCCAGCAGTTACGCGGGCGCTGGAAACACCATATATTTT.

The chain joins TRBV5-1 to TRBJ1-2, with 8 bases fitting TRBD1. Germline V CDR1 and CDR2: SGHRS, YFSETQ. V was pared by 0 bases and J by 2 bases, with 6 bases of the junction left unmatched. The CDR3 extends over 16 amino acids. The CDR3 is CASSLAAGGPNYGYTF. In DNA form, the CDR3 reads TGCGCCAGCAGCTTGGCCGCAGGGGGCCCGAACTATGGCTACACCTTC.

The chain joins TRBV6-6 to TRBJ1-3; D is unresolved. The CDR3 is made up of 14 amino acids. Germline V gives CDR1 MNHNY, CDR2 SVGAGI (reference sequence). V was cut by 7 bases and J by 7 bases, with 17 bases left in between. In DNA form, the CDR3 reads TGTGCCAGCACAACATCCATAACAGTCAACACCATATATTTT. Translation gives CASTTSITVNTIYF.